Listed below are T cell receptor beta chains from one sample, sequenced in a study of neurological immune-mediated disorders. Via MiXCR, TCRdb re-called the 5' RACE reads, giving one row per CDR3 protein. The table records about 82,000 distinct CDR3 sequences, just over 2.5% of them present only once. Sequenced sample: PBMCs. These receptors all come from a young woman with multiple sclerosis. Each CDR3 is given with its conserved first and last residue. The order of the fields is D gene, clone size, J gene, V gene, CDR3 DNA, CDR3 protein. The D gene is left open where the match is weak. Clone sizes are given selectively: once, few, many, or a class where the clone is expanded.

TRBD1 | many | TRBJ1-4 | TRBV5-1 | TGCGCCAGCAGAAGGACAGGGTCGAACCCGAGTGAAAAACTGTTTTTT | CASRRTGSNPSEKLFF
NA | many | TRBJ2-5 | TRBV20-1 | TGCAGTGCTAGAGCTCTTCTCTCCCGGGACCAAGAGACCCAGTACTTC | CSARALLSRDQETQYF
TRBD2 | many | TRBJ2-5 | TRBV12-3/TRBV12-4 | TGTGCCAGCATCCCAGATAGCGGGAGTTGGGAGACCCAGTACTTC | CASIPDSGSWETQYF
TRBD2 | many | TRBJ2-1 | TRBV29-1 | TGCAGCGTTGAAGGGCTAGCGGAAAGCTCCTACAATGAGCAGTTCTTC | CSVEGLAESSYNEQFF
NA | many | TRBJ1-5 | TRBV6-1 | TGTGCCAGCTCCCGGGGAGGGCGAAACAATCAGCCCCAGCATTTT | CASSRGGRNNQPQHF
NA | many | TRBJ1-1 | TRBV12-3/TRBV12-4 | TGTGCCAGCAGTTTTAGTTCCCGGGGGACTGAAGCTTTCTTT | CASSFSSRGTEAFF
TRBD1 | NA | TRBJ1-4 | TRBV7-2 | TGTGCCAGCAGCCAATACAGGGGAGCAACTAATGAAAAACTGTTTTTT | CASSQYRGATNEKLFF
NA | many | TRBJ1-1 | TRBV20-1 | TGCAGTGCTAGCTCCTACAAGAACACTGAAGCTTTCTTT | CSASSYKNTEAFF
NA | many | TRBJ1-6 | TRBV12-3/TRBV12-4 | TGTGCCAGCAGTTTAGATAATTCACCCCTCCACTTT | CASSLDNSPLHF
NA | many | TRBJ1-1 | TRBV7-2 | TGTGCCAGCAGCTTAGCAGCGCAGGTGAACACTGAAGCTTTCTTT | CASSLAAQVNTEAFF
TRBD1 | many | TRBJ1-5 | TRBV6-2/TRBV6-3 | TGTGCCAGCAGCCCACAGGGGGCCAGGGGCAATCAGCCCCAGCATTTT | CASSPQGARGNQPQHF
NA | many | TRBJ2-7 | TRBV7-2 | TGTGCCAGCAGCTTAGACTGGGGCTACGAGCAGTACTTC | CASSLDWGYEQYF
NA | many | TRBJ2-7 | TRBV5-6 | TGTGCCAGCAGCTTGGGTGGCGCGCTATACGAGCAGTACTTC | CASSLGGALYEQYF
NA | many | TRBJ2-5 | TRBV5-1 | TGCGCCAGCAGGAATAGCGGTCGAGGGACCCAGTACTTC | CASRNSGRGTQYF
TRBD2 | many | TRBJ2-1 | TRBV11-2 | TGTGCCAGCAGCTTAGCCGGGGGGGAGCCAAGCTCCTACAATGAGCAGTTCTTC | CASSLAGGEPSSYNEQFF
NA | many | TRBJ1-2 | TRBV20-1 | TGCAGTGCTGCGGACGGTTATTATGGCTACACCTTC | CSAADGYYGYTF
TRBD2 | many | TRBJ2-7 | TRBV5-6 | TGTGCCAGCAGCCTTTCGGGACTAGCGGGAGAGGAGCAGTACTTC | CASSLSGLAGEEQYF
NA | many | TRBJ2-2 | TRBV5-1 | TGCGCCAGCAGCTTGGGCTCGGACACCGGGGAGCTGTTTTTT | CASSLGSDTGELFF
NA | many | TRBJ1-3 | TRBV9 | TGTGCCAGCAGCGTAGCACAGAGCTCTGGAAACACCATATATTTT | CASSVAQSSGNTIYF
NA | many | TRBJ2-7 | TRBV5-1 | TGCGCCAGCAGCTTGGGACTGGACTACGAGCAGTACTTC | CASSLGLDYEQYF
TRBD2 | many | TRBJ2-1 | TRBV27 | TGTGCCAGCAGTTTAGCGGGAGCCTATGAGCAGTTCTTC | CASSLAGAYEQFF
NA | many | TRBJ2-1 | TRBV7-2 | TGTGCCAGCAGAAACAGGGGGGGCGCTAGCGGAAGTCGGGTCAATGAGCAGTTCTTC | CASRNRGGASGSRVNEQFF
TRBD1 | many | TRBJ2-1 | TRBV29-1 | TGCAGCGTAGCCGGGACAGGGGAGGCTGAGCAGTTCTTC | CSVAGTGEAEQFF
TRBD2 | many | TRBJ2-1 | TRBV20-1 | TGCACCGCTCTGGGGGAGGGCCCTGGCAATGAGCAGTTCTTC | CTALGEGPGNEQFF
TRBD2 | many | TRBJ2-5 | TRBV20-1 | TGCAGTGCTAATATAGCGGGCAGACAAGAGACCCAGTACTTC | CSANIAGRQETQYF
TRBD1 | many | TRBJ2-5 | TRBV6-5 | TGTGCCAGCACCCCCGCTCCCGGGACAGGGGGCCAAGAGACCCAGTACTTC | CASTPAPGTGGQETQYF
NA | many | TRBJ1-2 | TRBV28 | TGTGCCAGCGGAGGGGACAAAGGCTACACCTTC | CASGGDKGYTF
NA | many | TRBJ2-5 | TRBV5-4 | TGTGCCAGCCACGGCGGGGAGACCCAGTACTTC | CASHGGETQYF
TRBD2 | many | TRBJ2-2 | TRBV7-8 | TGTGCCAGCAGCCTAAAGGCCAGCGGGAGATGGACCGGGGAGCTGTTTTTT | CASSLKASGRWTGELFF
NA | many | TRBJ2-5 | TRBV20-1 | TGCAGTGCGACGGGAGTACAAGAGACCCAGTACTTC | CSATGVQETQYF
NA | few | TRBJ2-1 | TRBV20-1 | TGCAGTGCTCTGACGGGACAACACAAATACAATGAGCAGTTCTTC | CSALTGQHKYNEQFF
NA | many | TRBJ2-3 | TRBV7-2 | TGTGCCAGCAGCTGGAGACGAGGGGGAGATACGCAGTATTTT | CASSWRRGGDTQYF
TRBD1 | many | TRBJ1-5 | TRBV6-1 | TGTGCCAGCAGTGACCCCCCAGACAGGGTAGATCAGCCCCAGCATTTT | CASSDPPDRVDQPQHF
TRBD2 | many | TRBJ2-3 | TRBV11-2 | TGTGCCAGCAGCTTAATCGGGACTAGCGGCACAGATACGCAGTATTTT | CASSLIGTSGTDTQYF
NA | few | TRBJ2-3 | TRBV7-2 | TGTGCCAGCAGCCGACCTGGGAGGTCGGATACGCAGTATTTT | CASSRPGRSDTQYF
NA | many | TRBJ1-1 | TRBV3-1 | TGTGCCAGCAGGGTCGGGGGAGTGACTGAAGCTTTCTTT | CASRVGGVTEAFF
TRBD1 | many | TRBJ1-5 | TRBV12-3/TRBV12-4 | TGTGCCAGCAGTCTCCACCGGGACAGGGGGCTTCAGCCCCAGCATTTT | CASSLHRDRGLQPQHF
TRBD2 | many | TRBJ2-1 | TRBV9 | TGTGCCAGCAGCGTAGACGGGGGAGGGCCGCAGGACAATGAGCAGTTCTTC | CASSVDGGGPQDNEQFF
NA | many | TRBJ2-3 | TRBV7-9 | TGTGCCAGCAGCCATTCAAGCTACACAGATACGCAGTATTTT | CASSHSSYTDTQYF
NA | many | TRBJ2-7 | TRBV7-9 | TGTGCCAGCAGCTTTTCCGAGGGCGAGCAGTACTTC | CASSFSEGEQYF
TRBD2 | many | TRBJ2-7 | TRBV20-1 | TGCAGTGCTCAGTCTACTAGCGGGAGGGCCCTTATAGGGCAGTACTTC | CSAQSTSGRALIGQYF
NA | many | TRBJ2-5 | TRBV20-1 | TGCAGTGCTAGATGGGCGGCGGGTCTGGAGACCCAGTACTTC | CSARWAAGLETQYF
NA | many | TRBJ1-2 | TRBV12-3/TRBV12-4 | TGTGCCAGCAGTTTTGAGGACAGAGCACATGGCTACACCTTC | CASSFEDRAHGYTF
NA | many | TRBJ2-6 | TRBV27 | TGTGCCAGCAGTACCGCCCCTACCCAGGGGATCCGAATAGCCTCTGGGGCCAACGTCCTGACTTTC | CASSTAPTQGIRIASGANVLTF
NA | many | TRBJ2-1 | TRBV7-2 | TGTGCCAGCAGCCCAACCTTCCGCGGGGCTATCTACAATGAGCAGTTCTTC | CASSPTFRGAIYNEQFF
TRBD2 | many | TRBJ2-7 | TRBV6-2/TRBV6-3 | TGTGCCAGCAGTTACCATTTATTCGGGACTAGCGGGATAACCTACGAGCAGTACTTC | CASSYHLFGTSGITYEQYF
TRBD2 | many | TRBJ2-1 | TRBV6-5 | TGTGCCAGCAGATACACAAGCGGGAGCTCCTACAATGAGCAGTTCTTC | CASRYTSGSSYNEQFF
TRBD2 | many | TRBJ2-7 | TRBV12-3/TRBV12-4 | TGTGCCAGCAGGACTAGCGGGGGCCTTTACGAGCAGTACTTC | CASRTSGGLYEQYF
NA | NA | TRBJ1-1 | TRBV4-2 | TGTGCCAGCAGCCTATACGGGACTTCCGAAGAAGCTTTCTTT | CASSLYGTSEEAFF
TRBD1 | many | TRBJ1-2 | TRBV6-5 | TGTGCCAGCAGCCAGGGGGGATACTATGGCTACACCTTC | CASSQGGYYGYTF
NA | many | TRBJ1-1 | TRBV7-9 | TGTGCCAGCAGCTCGTCCAGTTATTTAATGAACACTGAAGCTTTCTTT | CASSSSSYLMNTEAFF
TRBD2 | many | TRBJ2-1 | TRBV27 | TGTGCCAGCAGTACCCGGGCTAGCGGCTCCTACAATGAGCAGTTCTTC | CASSTRASGSYNEQFF
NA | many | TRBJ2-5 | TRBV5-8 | TGTGCCAGCAGTCAGAGTGGGCAGGGCTTGGAGACCCAGTACTTC | CASSQSGQGLETQYF
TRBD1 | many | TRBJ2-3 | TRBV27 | TGTGCCAGCAGTCTAAACCCTCCCGGAGTGGACAGGGGGAAGTATTTT | CASSLNPPGVDRGKYF
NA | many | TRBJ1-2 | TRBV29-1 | TGCAGCGTCGAGCCGGGACACGAAGGCTACACCTTC | CSVEPGHEGYTF